These T cell receptor beta chains were read from a single sample in a study of blood T cell repertoires in COVID-19. Here immunoSEQ multiplex PCR was the method, and the copy in TCRdb shows in-frame clones only, minus some. The sample consists of roughly 190,000 clones, around three quarters of them appearing once. The sequencing input was PBMCs or T cells enriched from blood (not recorded which). Every receptor here comes from a woman in her 50s with acute COVID-19. Each CDR3 is given with its conserved first and last residue. The order of the fields is clone size, D gene, V gene, J gene, CDR3 DNA, CDR3 protein. A D gene is named only where the DNA matches it firmly. Expanded clones get a size class; other rows say once, few or many, or leave the size out.

size: few; D: TRBD1; V: TRBV6-4; J: TRBJ1-5; DNA: TGTGCCAGCAGTTTAACAGGGGATAGCAATCAGCCCCAGCATTTT; CDR3: CASSLTGDSNQPQHF
size: .; D: TRBD2; V: TRBV6-5; J: TRBJ2-5; DNA: TGTGCCAGCAGGTCTAGCGGGGAGACCCAGTACTTC; CDR3: CASRSSGETQYF
size: .; D: TRBD2; V: TRBV27; J: TRBJ2-1; DNA: TGTGCCAGCAGTTTAGGTAGCGGGGGGCTCTTCAATGAGCAGTTCTTC; CDR3: CASSLGSGGLFNEQFF
size: .; D: .; V: TRBV5-1; J: TRBJ2-1; DNA: TGCGCCAGCAGCTTGGGGACTTCCAATGAGCAGTTCTTC; CDR3: CASSLGTSNEQFF
size: once; D: TRBD1; V: TRBV6-5; J: TRBJ1-4; DNA: TGTGCCAGCAGTCCTGACAGGGGATATGAAAAACTGTTTTTT; CDR3: CASSPDRGYEKLFF
size: .; D: .; V: TRBV19; J: TRBJ1-4; DNA: TGTGCCAGTAGTATAGTGGGTATCGAGGCTAATGAAAAACTGTTTTTT; CDR3: CASSIVGIEANEKLFF
size: .; D: TRBD1; V: TRBV29-1; J: TRBJ2-4; DNA: TGCAGCGTCGCGGGACAGGGAACCCTTCGACAAAACATTCAGTACTTC; CDR3: CSVAGQGTLRQNIQYF
size: .; D: .; V: TRBV7-9; J: TRBJ1-1; DNA: TGTGCCAGCAGCGCACGGGGCCAGGGGCGGAACACTGAAGCTTTCTTT; CDR3: CASSARGQGRNTEAFF
size: .; D: TRBD1; V: TRBV10-1; J: TRBJ1-5; DNA: TGCGCCAGCAGTGAGGGACAGGGAGTCGGCCAGCCCCAGCATTTT; CDR3: CASSEGQGVGQPQHF
size: once; D: .; V: TRBV6-5; J: TRBJ1-2; DNA: TGTGCCAGCTACCCCGGACACTCTAACTATGGCTACACCTTC; CDR3: CASYPGHSNYGYTF
size: .; D: TRBD2; V: TRBV19; J: TRBJ2-5; DNA: TGTGCCAGTAGTATAACTAGCGGGGACCAAGAGACCCAGTACTTC; CDR3: CASSITSGDQETQYF
size: .; D: .; V: TRBV10-2; J: TRBJ1-1; DNA: TGCGCCAGCAGTGAGTCGGAACAGGGCAACACTGAAGCTTTCTTT; CDR3: CASSESEQGNTEAFF
size: .; D: .; V: TRBV4-2; J: TRBJ1-1; DNA: TGTGCCAGCAGCCTGCGCTCAGGGAAAACTGAAGCTTTCTTT; CDR3: CASSLRSGKTEAFF
size: .; D: .; V: TRBV19; J: TRBJ1-1; DNA: TGTGCCAGTAGTTCCTGGGCGTCTTTGGACACTGAAGCTTTCTTT; CDR3: CASSSWASLDTEAFF
size: many; D: .; V: TRBV28; J: TRBJ1-5; DNA: TGTGCCAGCAGTCTTGCAGCGGGGCCTCAGCCCCAGCATTTT; CDR3: CASSLAAGPQPQHF
size: .; D: TRBD2; V: TRBV7-2; J: TRBJ2-2; DNA: TGTGCCAGCAGCTTAGACAGCGGGGGGGCCCGGACCGGGGAGCTGTTTTTT; CDR3: CASSLDSGGARTGELFF
size: .; D: .; V: TRBV29-1; J: TRBJ1-1; DNA: TGCAGCGTCTTAGGGGAGGCGGCTGAAGCTTTCTTT; CDR3: CSVLGEAAEAFF
size: .; D: TRBD2; V: TRBV9; J: TRBJ2-5; DNA: TGTGCCAGTGGCGTGTCGAGCGGGGGGGGTACCCAGTACTTC; CDR3: CASGVSSGGGTQYF
size: .; D: TRBD2; V: TRBV6-4; J: TRBJ2-3; DNA: TGTGCCACCAAGCGGGGGCCTAACACAGATACGCAGTATTTT; CDR3: CATKRGPNTDTQYF